The T cell receptor beta chain under discussion was sequenced for a study of blood T cell repertoires in COVID-19 (dated by TCRdb to the early 2020s). At the level of the whole study: Collaborator samples came from the United States, Italy and Spain and covered acute and convalescent phases of COVID-19. The prospective study material was composed of cDNA or gDNA derived from T cells, B-cell-depleted T cells, or PBMCs. The dataset comprised deeply sampled blood TCRbeta repertoires from subjects exposed to, actively infected with, or recovered from COVID-19. The repertoires were released in a freely available public database intended as a resource for research on the immune response to SARS-CoV-2. Samples were obtained from the ongoing ImmuneRACE study (first 160 participants) and from 950 to 1,500 subjects provided by 6 global collaborators. Nearly every sample came with metadata listing a de-identified subject ID, COVID-19 status, age in years and sex. HLA class I and class II types, where available, came from metadata supplied by the sample provider rather than from assay-based typing. Study-wide conclusions, independent of this receptor: The amount of clinical and demographic metadata varied by source and participant and was provided uncurated.

In the prospective study, participants were 18 to 89 years old, resided in fewer than 25 geographic areas of the United States, and were enrolled through a virtual design. To assign participants to cohorts, the prospective study relied on clinical history that participants themselves reported in a screening survey and a study questionnaire. Recovered participants in ImmuneRACE Cohort 3 were defined by two consecutive negative NP/OP PCR tests, clearance by a healthcare professional, or resolution of symptoms. In the prospective study, mobile phlebotomists collected whole blood, serum and a nasopharyngeal or oropharyngeal swab from each participant. Additional blood draws and questionnaires over a 2-month period could optionally be provided by prospective study participants. Before DNA extraction, prospective study blood samples were shipped either frozen or at room temperature. TCRbeta CDR3 regions were amplified from genomic DNA using the immunoSEQ Assay, a bias-controlled multiplex PCR. The paper's data handling went like this. The number of nucleated cells in each sample was estimated by amplification of reference gene primers within the assay. To quantify the absolute abundance of each unique TCRbeta CDR3 rearrangement, sequence reads were collapsed and filtered. For each sample, productive Simpson clonality was calculated as the square root of Simpson's diversity index over productive rearrangements. TCRdb obtained this table from immuneACCESS and retained in-frame rearrangements with V and J assigned. These tables miss some clones; where compared with another copy, unresolved V genes account for less than half of the shortfall, and the remainder is unexplained. Clone size and the V and J calls come from that table; the DNA yielded D and trimming. The table for this sample lists about 310,000 clones; about 91% of them were counted only once. The ten largest clones add up to about 9.5% of the sample.

Comments on this clone: Its antigen remains unidentified. There are no base qualities to consult, and no much larger clone falls within one base.

The CDR3 holds 15 amino acids from the cysteine to the phenylalanine. Of the read, only the CDR3 DNA is kept; its 45 bases are in frame from base 1. CDR1 and CDR2 are drawn from the germline V gene (reference sequence): LGHDT, YNNKEL. Compared with germline, V lacks 1 base and J lacks 1 base; bases without a gene match: 1. This clonotype was sampled from a middle-aged woman who had recovered from COVID-19. The chain links TRBV3-1 (or the pseudogene TRBV3-2) with TRBJ2-5; 9 of the junction bases match TRBD2. Material: PBMCs or T cells enriched from blood (not recorded which). The DNA sequence is as follows: TGTGCCAGCAGCCAAGCACTAGCGGGCCAAGAGACCCAGTACTTC. This is translated as CASSQALAGQETQYF.